The TCR beta chain described here comes from a study of control samples from healthy donors and cancer patients. Profiled with immunoSEQ multiplex PCR; TCRdb holds only in-frame clones, not every one. The sample yields fewer than 200,000 clones, roughly 88% seen once. The germline V and J ends were trimmed by 8 bases and 3 bases, with 13 bases remaining between them. In germline, CDR1 is GTSNPN, CDR2 SVGIG (reference sequence). The CDR3 has 13 residues. This chain joins TRBV30 and TRBJ2-2; D might be TRBD1 (6 bases). The source is a woman aged 25-40 years in good health. Material: blood. The chain's CDR3 is CARKGDYTGELFF. DNA of the CDR3: TGTGCCCGGAAGGGGGATTACACCGGGGAGCTGTTTTTT. Variable domain in full (rest from reference TRBV30 and TRBJ2-2): SQTIHQWPATLVQPVGSPLSLECTVEGTSNPNLYWYRQAAGRGLQLLFYSVGIGQISSEVPQNLSASRPQDRQFILSSKKLLLSDSGFYLCARKGDYTGELFFGEGSRLTVL.